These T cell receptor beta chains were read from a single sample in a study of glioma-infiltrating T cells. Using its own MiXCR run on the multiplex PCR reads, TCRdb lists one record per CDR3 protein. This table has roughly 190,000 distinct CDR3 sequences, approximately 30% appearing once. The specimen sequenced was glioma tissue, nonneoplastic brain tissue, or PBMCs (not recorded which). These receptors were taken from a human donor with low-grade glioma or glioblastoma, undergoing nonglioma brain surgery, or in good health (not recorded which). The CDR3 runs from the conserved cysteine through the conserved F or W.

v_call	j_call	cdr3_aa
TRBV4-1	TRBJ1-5	CASSGSTGGNQPQHF
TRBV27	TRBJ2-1	CASSLRGPGLAGDQGFF
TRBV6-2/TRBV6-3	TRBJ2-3	CASSYSWRNTDTQYF
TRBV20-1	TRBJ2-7	CSDTYRANYEQYF
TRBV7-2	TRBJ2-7	CASSLSRTISEQYF
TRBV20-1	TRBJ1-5	CSARDPRYSNQPQHF
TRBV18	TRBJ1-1	CASSPNSSDTGAFF
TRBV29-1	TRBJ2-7	CSVEDLSGTAEQYF
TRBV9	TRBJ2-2	CASSVASGANTGELFF
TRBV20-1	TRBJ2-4	CSARGAGSGVIQYF
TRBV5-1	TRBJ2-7	CASSSGTSSGEQYF
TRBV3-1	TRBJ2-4	CASSQDGSPLAKNIQYF
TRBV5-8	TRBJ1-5	CATSGGHYSNQPQHF
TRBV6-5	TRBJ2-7	CARRRDSHYAQYF
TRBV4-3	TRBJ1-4	CASSQLKLGIGVGREKLFF
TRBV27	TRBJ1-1	CASSESGPTIEAFF
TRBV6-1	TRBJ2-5	CASSTSGDRYQETQYF
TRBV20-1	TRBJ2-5	CSVKWVGDRQETQYF
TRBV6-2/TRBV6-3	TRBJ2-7	CASSYVGRNSFYEQYF
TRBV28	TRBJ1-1	CASARGTEAFF
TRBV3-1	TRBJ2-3	CASSQAGTSGSATDTQYF
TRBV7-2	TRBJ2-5	CASSMSGGESETQYF
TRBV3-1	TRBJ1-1	CASSQAPPDTEAFF
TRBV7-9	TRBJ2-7	CASSSPGTPYEQYF
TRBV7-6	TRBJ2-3	CASSLAPALSTDTQYF
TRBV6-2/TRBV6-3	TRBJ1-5	CASSSFVSGLNQPQHF
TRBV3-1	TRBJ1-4	CASSQGLTANEKLFF
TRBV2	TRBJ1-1	CASSERGAGEAFF
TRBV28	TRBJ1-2	CASSFGTGTVYGYTF
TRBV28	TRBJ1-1	CASTAGGGGTEAFF
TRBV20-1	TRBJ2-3	CSARLAGVRDTQYF
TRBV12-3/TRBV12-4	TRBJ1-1	CASSPDHRNTEAFF
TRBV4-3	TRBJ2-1	CASSQDLRDRGYNEQFF
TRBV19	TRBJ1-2	CASTGANYGYTF
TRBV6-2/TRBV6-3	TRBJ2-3	CASRSAGQGTDTQYF
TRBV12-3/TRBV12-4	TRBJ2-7	CASSPPGRPYEQYF
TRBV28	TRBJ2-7	CASRSEAGDYSQQYF
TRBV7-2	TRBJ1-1	CASSFRRVGEAFF
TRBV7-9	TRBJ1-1	CASSPAFGASTEAFF
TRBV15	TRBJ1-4	CATSREGQGNEKLFF
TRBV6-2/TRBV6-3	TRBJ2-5	CASSYRGDVKTQYF
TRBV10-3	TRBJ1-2	CAITRDRDYGYTF
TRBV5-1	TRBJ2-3	CASSLWLLSDTQYF
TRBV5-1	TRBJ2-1	CASSPTSDPSYNEQFF
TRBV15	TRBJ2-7	CATSRVFEEDRGGEQYF
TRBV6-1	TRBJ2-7	CANSSWAGIESYKQYF
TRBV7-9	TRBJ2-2	CASSFAPGLNTGELFF
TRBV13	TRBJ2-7	CASSLSLVPNEQYF
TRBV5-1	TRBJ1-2	CASSLEGTGGRDGYGYTF
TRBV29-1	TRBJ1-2	CIGQGVNYGYTF
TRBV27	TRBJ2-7	CASSLSFQGVHEQYF
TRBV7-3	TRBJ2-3	CASSPPGNTDTQYF
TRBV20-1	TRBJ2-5	CSAIESDRVGLETQYF
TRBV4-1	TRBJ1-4	CASSQSVQGIEKLFF
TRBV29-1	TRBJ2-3	CSVVRQTSTDTQYF